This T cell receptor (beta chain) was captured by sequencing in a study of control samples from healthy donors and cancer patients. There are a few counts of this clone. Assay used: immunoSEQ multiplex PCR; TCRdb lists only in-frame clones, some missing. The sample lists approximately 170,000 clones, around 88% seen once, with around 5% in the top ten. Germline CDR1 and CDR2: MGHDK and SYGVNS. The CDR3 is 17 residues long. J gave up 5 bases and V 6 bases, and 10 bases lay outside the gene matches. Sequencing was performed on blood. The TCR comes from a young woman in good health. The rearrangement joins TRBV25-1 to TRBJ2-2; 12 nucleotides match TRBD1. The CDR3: CASSRIGTGGMTGELFF. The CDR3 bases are TGTGCCAGCAGCCGGATCGGGACAGGGGGCATGACCGGGGAGCTGTTTTTT.